This entry is about one T cell receptor beta chain. Germline lookup yields CDR1 SGHDT and CDR2 YYEEEE. The CDR3 length is 12 residues. The ends were cut back, 2 bases at V and 9 bases at J, with 9 bases in the middle. The entry originates in a study of siplizumab effects on memory and regulatory T cells. Produced via immunoSEQ multiplex PCR; TCRdb's table is partial and in-frame only. The repertoire holds more than 95,000 clones, with just over 90% as singletons. The receptor was isolated from a human donor in good health. The material sequenced was CD4+ T cells sorted from blood. J is TRBJ2-1 and V is TRBV5-6; D ambiguous. The CDR3 DNA reads as TGTGCCAGCAGCTTTCTCGGGCGTGAGCAGTTCTTC. Protein product: CASSFLGREQFF.